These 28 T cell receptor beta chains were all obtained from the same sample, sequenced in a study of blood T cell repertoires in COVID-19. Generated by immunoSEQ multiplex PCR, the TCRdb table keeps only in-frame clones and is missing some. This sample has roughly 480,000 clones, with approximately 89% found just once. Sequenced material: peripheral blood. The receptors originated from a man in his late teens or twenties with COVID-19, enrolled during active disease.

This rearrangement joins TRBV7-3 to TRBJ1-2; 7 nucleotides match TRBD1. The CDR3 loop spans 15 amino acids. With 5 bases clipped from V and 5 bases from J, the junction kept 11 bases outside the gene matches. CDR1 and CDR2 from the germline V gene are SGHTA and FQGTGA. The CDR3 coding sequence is TGTGCCAGCAGCCCTAGTCCGGGACAGAGATATGGCTACACCTTC. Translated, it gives CASSPSPGQRYGYTF.

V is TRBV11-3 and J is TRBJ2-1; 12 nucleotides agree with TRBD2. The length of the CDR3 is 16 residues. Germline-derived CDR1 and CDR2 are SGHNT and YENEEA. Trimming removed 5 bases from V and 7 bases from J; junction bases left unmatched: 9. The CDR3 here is CASSPRLAGEENEQFF. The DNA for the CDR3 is TGTGCCAGCAGCCCGCGACTAGCGGGAGAGGAAAATGAGCAGTTCTTC.

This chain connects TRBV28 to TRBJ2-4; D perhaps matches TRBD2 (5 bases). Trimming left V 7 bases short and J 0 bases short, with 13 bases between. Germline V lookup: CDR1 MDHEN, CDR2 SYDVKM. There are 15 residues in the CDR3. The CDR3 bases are TGTGCCAGCACCCTCGGAGGTGTAGCCAAAAACATTCAGTACTTC. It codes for CASTLGGVAKNIQYF.

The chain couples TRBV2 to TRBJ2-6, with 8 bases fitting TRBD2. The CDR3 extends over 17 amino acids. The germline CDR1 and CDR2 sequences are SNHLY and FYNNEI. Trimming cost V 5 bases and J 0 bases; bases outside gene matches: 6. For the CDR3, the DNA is TGTGCCAGCAGTAGATCACTAGCGGACTCTGGGGCCAACGTCCTGACTTTC. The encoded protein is CASSRSLADSGANVLTF.

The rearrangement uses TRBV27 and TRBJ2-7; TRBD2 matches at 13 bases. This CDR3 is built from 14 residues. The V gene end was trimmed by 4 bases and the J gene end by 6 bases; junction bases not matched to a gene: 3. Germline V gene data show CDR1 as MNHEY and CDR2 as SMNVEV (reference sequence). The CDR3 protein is CASSSGLAGSEQYF. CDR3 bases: TGTGCCAGCAGTTCGGGACTAGCGGGGAGCGAGCAGTACTTC.

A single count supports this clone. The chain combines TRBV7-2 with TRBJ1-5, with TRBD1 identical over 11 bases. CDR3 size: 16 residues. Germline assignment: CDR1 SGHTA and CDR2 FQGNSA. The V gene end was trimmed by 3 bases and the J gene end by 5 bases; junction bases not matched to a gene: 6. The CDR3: CASSFMGQGVYQPQHF. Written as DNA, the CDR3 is TGTGCCAGCAGCTTCATGGGACAGGGGGTTTATCAGCCCCAGCATTTT.

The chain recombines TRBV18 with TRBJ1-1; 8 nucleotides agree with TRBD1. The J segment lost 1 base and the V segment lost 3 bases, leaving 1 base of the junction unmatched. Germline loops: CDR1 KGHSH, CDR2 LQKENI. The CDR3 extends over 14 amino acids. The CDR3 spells CASSPDRENTEAFF. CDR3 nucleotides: TGTGCCAGCTCACCGGACAGGGAGAACACTGAAGCTTTCTTT.

DNA for the CDR3: TGTGCCAGCAGCCCGAGTACTAGCGGGGGGGCAAACGAGCAGTTCTTC. This gives the protein CASSPSTSGGANEQFF. The chain joins TRBV7-9 to TRBJ2-1, with 13 bases identical to TRBD2. Trimming at V came to 5 bases and at J to 10 bases, leaving 11 bases not matched to a gene. There are 16 residues in the CDR3. Germline V gene sequence: CDR1 SEHNR, CDR2 FQNEAQ (reference sequence).

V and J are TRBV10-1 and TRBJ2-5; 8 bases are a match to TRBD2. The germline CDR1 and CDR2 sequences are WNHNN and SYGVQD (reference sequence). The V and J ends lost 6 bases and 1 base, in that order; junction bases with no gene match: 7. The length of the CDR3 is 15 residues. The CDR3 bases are TGCGCCAGCAGAGAGACTAGCGCCCCCCAAGAGACCCAGTACTTC. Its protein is CASRETSAPQETQYF.

Here the CDR3 DNA reads TGTGCCAGCAGCTTTCAGGGGTCCTACGAGCAGTACTTC. This gives the protein CASSFQGSYEQYF. The chain carries TRBV5-6 and TRBJ2-7; D is possibly TRBD1 (6 bases). The ends were cut back, 2 bases at V and 1 base at J, with 7 bases in the middle. Germline V gene sequence: CDR1 SGHDT, CDR2 YYEEEE. The CDR3 length is 13 residues.

The CDR3 protein is CASSHRGSNEKLFF. CDR3 coding DNA: TGTGCCAGCAGCCACCGGGGATCCAATGAAAAACTGTTTTTT. The chain is built from TRBV3-1 (or the pseudogene TRBV3-2) and TRBJ1-4; D is ambiguous. Germline V gene data show CDR1 as LGHDT and CDR2 as YNNKEL (reference sequence). There are 14 residues in the CDR3. Trimming left V 3 bases short and J 5 bases short, with 10 bases between.

The CDR3 region has the DNA TGTGCCAGCCGGGGGTTTAGTACCGGGGAGCTGTTTTTT. This gives the protein CASRGFSTGELFF. V and J are TRBV7-9 and TRBJ2-2, with TRBD2 as a possible D gene (6 bases). CDR3 length equals 13 residues. The V gene lost 8 bases and the J gene lost 5 bases, with 12 bases spanning the gap. The germline V gene has CDR1 SEHNR and CDR2 FQNEAQ (reference sequence). The variable domain in full, completed from reference TRBV7-9 and TRBJ2-2, reads DTGVSQNPRHKITKRGQNVTFRCDPISEHNRLYWYRQTLGQGPEFLTYFQNEAQLEKSRLLSDRFSAERPKGSFSTLEIQRTEQGDSAMYLCASRGFSTGELFFGEGSRLTVL.

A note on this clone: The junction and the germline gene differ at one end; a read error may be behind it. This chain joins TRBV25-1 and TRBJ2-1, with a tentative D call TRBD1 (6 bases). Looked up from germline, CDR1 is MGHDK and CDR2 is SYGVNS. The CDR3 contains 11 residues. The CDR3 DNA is TGTGCCAGCGGGTGGGGACATGATCAGTTCTTC. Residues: CASGWGHDQFF.

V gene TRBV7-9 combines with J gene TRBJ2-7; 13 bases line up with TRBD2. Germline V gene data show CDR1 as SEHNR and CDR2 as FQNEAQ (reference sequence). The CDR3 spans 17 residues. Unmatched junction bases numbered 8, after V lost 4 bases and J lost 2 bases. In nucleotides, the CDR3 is TGTGCCAGCAGCTCGACGGGACTAGCGGGACAAACCTACGAGCAGTACTTC. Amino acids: CASSSTGLAGQTYEQYF.

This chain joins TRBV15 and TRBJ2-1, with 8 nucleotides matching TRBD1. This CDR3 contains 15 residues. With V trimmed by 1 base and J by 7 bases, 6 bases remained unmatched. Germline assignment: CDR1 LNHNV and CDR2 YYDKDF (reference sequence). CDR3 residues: CATSRAGGAGNEQFF. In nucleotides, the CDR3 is TGTGCCACCAGCAGAGCAGGGGGCGCCGGGAATGAGCAGTTCTTC.

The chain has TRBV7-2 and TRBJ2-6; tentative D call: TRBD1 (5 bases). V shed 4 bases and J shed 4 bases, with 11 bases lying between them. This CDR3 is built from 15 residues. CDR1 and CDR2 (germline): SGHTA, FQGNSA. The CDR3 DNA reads TGTGCCAGCAGCTCGTTCAGGGCCGGGGCCAACGTCCTGACTTTC. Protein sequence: CASSSFRAGANVLTF.

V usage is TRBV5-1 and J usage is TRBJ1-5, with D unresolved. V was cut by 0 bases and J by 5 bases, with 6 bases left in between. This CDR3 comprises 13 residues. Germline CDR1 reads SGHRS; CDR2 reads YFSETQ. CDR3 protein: CASSLAGDQPQHF. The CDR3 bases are TGCGCCAGCAGCTTGGCCGGGGATCAGCCCCAGCATTTT.

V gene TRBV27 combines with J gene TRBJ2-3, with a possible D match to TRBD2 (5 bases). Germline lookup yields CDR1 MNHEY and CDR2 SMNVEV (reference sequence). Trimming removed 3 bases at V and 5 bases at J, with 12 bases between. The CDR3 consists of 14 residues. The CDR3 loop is CASSLNRAEDTQYF. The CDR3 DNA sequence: TGTGCCAGCAGTTTGAATCGAGCGGAAGATACGCAGTATTTT.

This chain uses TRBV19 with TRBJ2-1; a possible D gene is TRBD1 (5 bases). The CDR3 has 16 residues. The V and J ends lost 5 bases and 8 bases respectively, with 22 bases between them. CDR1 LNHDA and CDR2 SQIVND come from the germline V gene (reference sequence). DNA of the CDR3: TGTGCCAGTAGTGGGGATTATTTGAGCAGGGCTGATGAGCAGTTCTTC. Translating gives CASSGDYLSRADEQFF.

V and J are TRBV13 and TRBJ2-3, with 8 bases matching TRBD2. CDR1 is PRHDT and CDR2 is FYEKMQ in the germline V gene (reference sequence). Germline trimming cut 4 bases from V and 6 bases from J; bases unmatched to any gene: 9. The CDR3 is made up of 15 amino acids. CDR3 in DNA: TGTGCCAGCAGCTGGAGACTAGCGTGGGGGGATACGCAGTATTTT. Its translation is CASSWRLAWGDTQYF.

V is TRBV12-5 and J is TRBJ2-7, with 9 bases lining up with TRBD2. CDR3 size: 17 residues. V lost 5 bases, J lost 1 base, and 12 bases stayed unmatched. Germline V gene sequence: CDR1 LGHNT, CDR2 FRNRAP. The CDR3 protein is CASGRPAGGPVSYEQYF. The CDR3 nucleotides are TGTGCTAGTGGTCGACCGGCGGGGGGGCCGGTATCCTACGAGCAGTACTTC. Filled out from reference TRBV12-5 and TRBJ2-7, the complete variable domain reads DARVTQTPRHKVTEMGQEVTMRCQPILGHNTVFWYRQTMMQGLELLAYFRNRAPLDDSGMPKDRFSAEMPDATLATLKIQPSEPRDSAVYFCASGRPAGGPVSYEQYFGPGTRLTVT.

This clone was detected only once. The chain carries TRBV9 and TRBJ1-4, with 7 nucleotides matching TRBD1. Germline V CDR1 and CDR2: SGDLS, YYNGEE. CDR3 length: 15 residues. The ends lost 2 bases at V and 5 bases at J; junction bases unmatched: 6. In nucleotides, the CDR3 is TGTGCCAGCAGCGTCGAGGGACAGAAGAATGAAAAACTGTTTTTT. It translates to CASSVEGQKNEKLFF.

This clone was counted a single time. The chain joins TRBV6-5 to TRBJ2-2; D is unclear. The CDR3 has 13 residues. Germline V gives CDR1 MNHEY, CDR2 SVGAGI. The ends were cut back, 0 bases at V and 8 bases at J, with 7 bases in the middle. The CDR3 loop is CASSYSMEGELFF. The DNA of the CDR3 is TGTGCCAGCAGTTACTCAATGGAGGGGGAGCTGTTTTTT.

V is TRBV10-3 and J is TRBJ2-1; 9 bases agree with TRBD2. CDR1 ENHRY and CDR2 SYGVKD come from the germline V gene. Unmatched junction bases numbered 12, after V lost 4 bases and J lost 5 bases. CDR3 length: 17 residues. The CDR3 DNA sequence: TGTGCCATCAGTGGCCCCAGGTCTAGCGGGGACAACAATGAGCAGTTCTTC. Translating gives CAISGPRSSGDNNEQFF.

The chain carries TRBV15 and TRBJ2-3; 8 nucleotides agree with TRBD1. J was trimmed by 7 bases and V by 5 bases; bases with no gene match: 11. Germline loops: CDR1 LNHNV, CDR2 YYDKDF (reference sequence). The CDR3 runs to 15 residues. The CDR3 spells CATSAPVPRGHTQYF. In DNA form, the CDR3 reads TGTGCCACCAGCGCCCCGGTCCCCAGGGGGCATACGCAGTATTTT.

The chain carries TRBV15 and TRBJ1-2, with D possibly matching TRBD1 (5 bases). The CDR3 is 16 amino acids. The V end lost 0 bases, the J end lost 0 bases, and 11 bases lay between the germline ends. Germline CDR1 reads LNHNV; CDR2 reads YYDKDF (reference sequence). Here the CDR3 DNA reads TGTGCCACCAGCAGAGATTCAGAGGACACTAACTATGGCTACACCTTC. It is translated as CATSRDSEDTNYGYTF.

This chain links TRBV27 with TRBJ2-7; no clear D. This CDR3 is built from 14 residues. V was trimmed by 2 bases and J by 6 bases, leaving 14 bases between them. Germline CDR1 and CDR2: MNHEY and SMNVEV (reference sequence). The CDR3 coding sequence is TGTGCCAGCAGTTTAGGGTCAGGATTGGGCGAGCAGTACTTC. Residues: CASSLGSGLGEQYF.

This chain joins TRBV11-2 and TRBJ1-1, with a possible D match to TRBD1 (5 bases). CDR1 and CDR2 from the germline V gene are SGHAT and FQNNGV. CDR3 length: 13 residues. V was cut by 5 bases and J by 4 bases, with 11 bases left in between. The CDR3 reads CASSPAGGTEAFF. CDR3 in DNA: TGTGCCAGCAGCCCTGCGGGGGGCACTGAAGCTTTCTTT.